This T cell receptor (beta chain) was documented in a study of T cells after yellow fever vaccination. This clonotype appeared a few times. Its target is unknown. As TCR cDNA was made by 5'RACE template switching, a universal primer site and UMIs were added. TCRdb itself ran the 5' RACE reads through MiXCR, one entry per CDR3 protein. The sample lists some 400,000 distinct CDR3 sequences, under 20% occurring once. Germline V gene lookup returns CDR1 SQVTM and CDR2 ANQGSEA. This CDR3 has 13 residues. V lost 6 bases and J lost 3, with 12 bases in between. Study-wide results and limits: Subsequent booster samples again held most clones from primary vaccination (more than 95% CD4, just under 90% CD8). Relatively few clonotypes were ones that appeared in both CD4 and CD8 compartments. Any FACS-sorted repertoire could hold abundant clonotypes that contaminate it from the bulk population.

Source: PBMCs, taken before the yellow fever booster vaccination. This chain uses TRBV29-1 with TRBJ2-1; D ambiguous. The clonotype comes from a man between 18 and 35 years old who received the YFV17D yellow fever vaccine. CDR3 region: CSVDIQGYNEQFF. CDR3 sequence (DNA): TGCAGCGTCGACATACAAGGCTACAATGAGCAGTTCTTC.